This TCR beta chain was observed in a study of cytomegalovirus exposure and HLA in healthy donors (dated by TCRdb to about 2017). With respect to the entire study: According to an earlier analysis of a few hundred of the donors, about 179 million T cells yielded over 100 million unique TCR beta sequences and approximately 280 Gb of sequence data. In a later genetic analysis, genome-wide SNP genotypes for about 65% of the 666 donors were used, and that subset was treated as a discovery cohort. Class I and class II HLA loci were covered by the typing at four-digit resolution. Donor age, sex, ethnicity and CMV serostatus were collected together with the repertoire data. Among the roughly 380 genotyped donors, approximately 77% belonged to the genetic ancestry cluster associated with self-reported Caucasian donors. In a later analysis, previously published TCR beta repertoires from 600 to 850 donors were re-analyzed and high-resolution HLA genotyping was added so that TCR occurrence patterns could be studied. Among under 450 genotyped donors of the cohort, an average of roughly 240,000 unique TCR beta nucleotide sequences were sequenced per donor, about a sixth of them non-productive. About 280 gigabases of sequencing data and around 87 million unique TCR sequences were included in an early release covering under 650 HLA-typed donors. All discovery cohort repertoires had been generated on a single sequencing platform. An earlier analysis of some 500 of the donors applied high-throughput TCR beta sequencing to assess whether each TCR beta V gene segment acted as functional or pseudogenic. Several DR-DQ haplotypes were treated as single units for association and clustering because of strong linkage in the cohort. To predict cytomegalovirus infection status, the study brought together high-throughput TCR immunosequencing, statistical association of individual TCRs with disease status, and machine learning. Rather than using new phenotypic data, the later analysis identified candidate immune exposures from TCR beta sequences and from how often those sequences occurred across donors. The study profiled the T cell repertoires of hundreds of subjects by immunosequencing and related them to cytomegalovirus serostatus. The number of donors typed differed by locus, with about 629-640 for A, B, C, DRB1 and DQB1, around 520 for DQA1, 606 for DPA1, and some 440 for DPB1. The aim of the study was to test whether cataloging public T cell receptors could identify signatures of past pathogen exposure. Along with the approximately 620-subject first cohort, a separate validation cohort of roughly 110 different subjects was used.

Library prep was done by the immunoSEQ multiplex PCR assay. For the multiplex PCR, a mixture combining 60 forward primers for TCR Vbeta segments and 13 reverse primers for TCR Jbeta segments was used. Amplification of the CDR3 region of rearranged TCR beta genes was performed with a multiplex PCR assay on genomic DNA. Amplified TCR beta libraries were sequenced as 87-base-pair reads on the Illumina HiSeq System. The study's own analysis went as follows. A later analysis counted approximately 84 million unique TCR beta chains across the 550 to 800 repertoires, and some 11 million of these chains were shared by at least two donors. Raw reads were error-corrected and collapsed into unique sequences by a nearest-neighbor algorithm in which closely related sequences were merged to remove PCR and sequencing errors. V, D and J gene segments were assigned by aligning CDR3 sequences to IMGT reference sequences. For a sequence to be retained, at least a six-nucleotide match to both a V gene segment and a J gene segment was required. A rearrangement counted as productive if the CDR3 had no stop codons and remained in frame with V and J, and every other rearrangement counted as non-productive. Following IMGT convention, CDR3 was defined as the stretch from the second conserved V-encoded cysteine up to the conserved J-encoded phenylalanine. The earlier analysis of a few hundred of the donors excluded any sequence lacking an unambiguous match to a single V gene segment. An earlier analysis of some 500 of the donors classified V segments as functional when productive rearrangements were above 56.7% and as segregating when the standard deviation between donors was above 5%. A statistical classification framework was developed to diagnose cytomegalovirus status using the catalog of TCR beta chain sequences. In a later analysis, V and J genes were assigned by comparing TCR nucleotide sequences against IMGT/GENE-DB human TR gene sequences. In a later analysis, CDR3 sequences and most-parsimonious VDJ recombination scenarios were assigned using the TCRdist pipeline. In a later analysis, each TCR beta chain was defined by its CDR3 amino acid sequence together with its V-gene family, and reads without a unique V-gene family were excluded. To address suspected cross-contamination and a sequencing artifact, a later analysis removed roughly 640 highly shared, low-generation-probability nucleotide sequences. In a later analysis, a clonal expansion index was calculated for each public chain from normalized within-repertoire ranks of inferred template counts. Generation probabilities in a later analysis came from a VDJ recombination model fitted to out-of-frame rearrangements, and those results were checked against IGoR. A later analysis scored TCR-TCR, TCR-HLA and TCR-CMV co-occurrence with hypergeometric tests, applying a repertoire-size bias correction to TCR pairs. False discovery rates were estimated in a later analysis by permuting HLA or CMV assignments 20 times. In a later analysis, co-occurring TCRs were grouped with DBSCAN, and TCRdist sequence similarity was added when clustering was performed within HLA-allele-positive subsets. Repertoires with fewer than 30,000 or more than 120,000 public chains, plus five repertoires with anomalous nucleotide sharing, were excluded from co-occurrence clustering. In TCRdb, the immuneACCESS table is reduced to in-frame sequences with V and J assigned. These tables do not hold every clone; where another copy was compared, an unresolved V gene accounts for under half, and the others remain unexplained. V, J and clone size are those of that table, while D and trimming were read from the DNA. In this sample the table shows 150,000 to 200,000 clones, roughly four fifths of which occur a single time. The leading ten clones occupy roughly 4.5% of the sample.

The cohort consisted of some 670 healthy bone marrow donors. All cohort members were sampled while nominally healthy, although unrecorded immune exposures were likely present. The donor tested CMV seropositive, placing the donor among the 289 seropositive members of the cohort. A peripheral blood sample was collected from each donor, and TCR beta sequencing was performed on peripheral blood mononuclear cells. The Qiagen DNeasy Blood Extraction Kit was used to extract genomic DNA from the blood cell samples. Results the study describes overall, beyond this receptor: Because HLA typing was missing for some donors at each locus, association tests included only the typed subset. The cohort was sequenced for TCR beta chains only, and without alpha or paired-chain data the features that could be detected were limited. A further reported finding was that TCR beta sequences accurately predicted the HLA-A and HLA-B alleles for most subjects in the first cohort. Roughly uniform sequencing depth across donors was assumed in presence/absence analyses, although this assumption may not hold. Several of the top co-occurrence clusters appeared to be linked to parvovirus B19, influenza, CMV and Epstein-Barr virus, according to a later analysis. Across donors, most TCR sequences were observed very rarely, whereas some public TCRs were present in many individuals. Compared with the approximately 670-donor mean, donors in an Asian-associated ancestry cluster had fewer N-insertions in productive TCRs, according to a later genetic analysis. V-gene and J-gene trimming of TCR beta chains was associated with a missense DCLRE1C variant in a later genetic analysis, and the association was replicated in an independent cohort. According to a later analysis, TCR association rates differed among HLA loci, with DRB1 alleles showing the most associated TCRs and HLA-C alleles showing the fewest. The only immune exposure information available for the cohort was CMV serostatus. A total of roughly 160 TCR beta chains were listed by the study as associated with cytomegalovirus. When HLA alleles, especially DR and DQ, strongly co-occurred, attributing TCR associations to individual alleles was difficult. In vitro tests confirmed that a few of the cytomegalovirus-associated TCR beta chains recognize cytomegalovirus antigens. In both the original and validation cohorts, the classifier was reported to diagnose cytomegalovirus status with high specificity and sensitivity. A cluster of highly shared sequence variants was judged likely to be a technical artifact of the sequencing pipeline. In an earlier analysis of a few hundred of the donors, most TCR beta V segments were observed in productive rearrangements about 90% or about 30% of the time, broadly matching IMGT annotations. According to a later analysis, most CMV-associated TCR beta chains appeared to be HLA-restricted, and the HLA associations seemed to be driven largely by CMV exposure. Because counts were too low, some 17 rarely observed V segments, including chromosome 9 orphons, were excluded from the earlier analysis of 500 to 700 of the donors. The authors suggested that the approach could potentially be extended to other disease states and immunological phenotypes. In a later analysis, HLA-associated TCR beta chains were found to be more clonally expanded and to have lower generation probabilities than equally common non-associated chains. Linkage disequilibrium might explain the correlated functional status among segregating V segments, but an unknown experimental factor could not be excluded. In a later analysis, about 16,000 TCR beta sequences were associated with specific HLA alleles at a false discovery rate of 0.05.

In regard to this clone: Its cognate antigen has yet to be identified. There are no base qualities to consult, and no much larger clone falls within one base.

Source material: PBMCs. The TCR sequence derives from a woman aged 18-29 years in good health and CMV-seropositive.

The nucleotides read TGTGCCAGCAGTGGAGGGAAGAACACTGAAGCTTTCTTT. Its product reads: CASSGGKNTEAFF. This chain is built from TRBV7-9 and TRBJ1-1, with the D gene uncertain. The CDR3 spans 13 residues, from the cysteine through the phenylalanine. The DNA shown is the 39-base CDR3, in frame from base 1. A distance of 9 bases separates the germline ends of V and J, which lose 6 bases and 1 base respectively. The germline V gene encodes CDR1 SEHNR and CDR2 FQNEAQ (reference sequence).